Listed here are 27 T cell receptor beta chains from one sample, sequenced in a study of blood T cell repertoires in COVID-19. The method was immunoSEQ multiplex PCR; TCRdb's version includes in-frame clones alone and lacks a portion of them. Here the sample spans 110,000 or so clones, around 81% being singletons. Sequencing was performed on peripheral blood. These receptors were taken from a human donor in a cohort sampled during active COVID-19.

The chain has TRBV13 and TRBJ2-7; perhaps TRBD1 as D (6 bases). Between the trimmed V and J ends, which lost 5 bases and 3 bases, there was a span of 23 bases. The CDR3 runs 17 residues. Looked up from germline, CDR1 is PRHDT and CDR2 is FYEKMQ (reference sequence). This chain's CDR3 is CASSTTRTALGNYEQYF. The CDR3 DNA is TGTGCCAGCAGCACCACCAGGACAGCGTTGGGGAACTACGAGCAGTACTTC.

The J gene is TRBJ1-2, the V gene TRBV7-9; D is ambiguous. The CDR3 runs 14 residues. V lost 1 base and J lost 7, with 13 bases in between. Per germline, CDR1 SEHNR and CDR2 FQNEAQ (reference sequence). The CDR3: CASSLVGGKGGYTF. CDR3 bases: TGTGCCAGCAGCTTAGTTGGAGGGAAAGGTGGCTACACCTTC.

This clone has only a few counts. CDR3 sequence: CASGPGWETQYF. The CDR3 nucleotides are TGTGCTAGTGGTCCGGGGTGGGAGACCCAGTACTTC. The chain has TRBV12-5 and TRBJ2-5, with D possibly being TRBD2 (5 bases). The CDR3 contains 12 residues. V was pared by 5 bases and J by 5 bases, with 9 bases between. Per the germline V gene, CDR1 is LGHNT and CDR2 is FRNRAP.

V gene TRBV7-2 combines with J gene TRBJ1-1, with D unclear. Germline CDR1 reads SGHTA; CDR2 reads FQGNSA. CDR3 length: 13 residues. V shed 4 bases and J shed 5 bases, with 11 bases lying between them. CDR3 loop: CASSSASGTEAFF. The CDR3 nucleotides read TGTGCCAGCAGCTCCGCGTCAGGTACTGAAGCTTTCTTT.

The chain joins TRBV19 to TRBJ1-5; tentative D call: TRBD1 (5 bases). In germline, CDR1 is LNHDA, CDR2 SQIVND (reference sequence). The CDR3 covers 14 residues. V lost 5 bases and J 3 bases, leaving 11 bases between the germline ends. Written as DNA, the CDR3 is TGTGCCAGTAGTTTTGACAGTTTCAATCAGCCCCAGCATTTT. It encodes CASSFDSFNQPQHF. The full variable domain, rest sourced from reference TRBV19 and TRBJ1-5, is DGGITQSPKYLFRKEGQNVTLSCEQNLNHDAMYWYRQDPGQGLRLIYYSQIVNDFQKGDIAEGYSVSREKKESFPLTVTSAQKNPTAFYLCASSFDSFNQPQHFGDGTRLSIL.

The rearrangement links TRBV5-6 to TRBJ2-7; no firm D call. Germline CDR1 and CDR2: SGHDT and YYEEEE. CDR3 length equals 15 residues. The germline V and J ends were trimmed by 0 bases and 4 bases, with 14 bases remaining between them. The CDR3 DNA reads TGTGCCAGCAGCTTGGCCCGGCACTCCGGGTACGAGCAGTACTTC. Amino acids: CASSLARHSGYEQYF.

The chain combines TRBV9 with TRBJ2-7, with 8 bases aligning to TRBD2. Germline values: CDR1 SGDLS, CDR2 YYNGEE. This CDR3 region has 16 residues. V was pared by 0 bases and J by 5 bases, with 10 bases of the junction left unmatched. The CDR3 region has the DNA TGTGCCAGCAGCGTAGATTCTGCGGGAGGTTCCCACGAGCAGTACTTC. It is translated as CASSVDSAGGSHEQYF.

This rearrangement joins TRBV7-8 to TRBJ2-1, with TRBD2 matching over 12 bases. Per the germline V gene, CDR1 is SGHVS and CDR2 is FQNEAQ. The CDR3 consists of 16 residues. V shed 3 bases, J shed 9 bases, and the junction held 9 bases outside the gene matches. CDR3 DNA: TGTGCCAGCAGCTTCTCTAGCGGGGGGGCCCTCGGTGAGCAGTTCTTC. Its protein product is CASSFSSGGALGEQFF.

The J gene is TRBJ2-7, the V gene TRBV13, with D perhaps TRBD1 (6 bases). Germline CDR1 is PRHDT and CDR2 is FYEKMQ (reference sequence). The CDR3 totals 14 residues. The V end lost 5 bases, the J end lost 6 bases, and 17 bases lay between the germline ends. CDR3 in DNA: TGTGCCAGCAGCCCTCGGGACACTGCCCGCGAGCAGTACTTC. Amino acids: CASSPRDTAREQYF.

This clone was seen ten or more times. The chain employs TRBV28 and TRBJ2-7, with D uncertain. Germline-derived CDR1 and CDR2 are MDHEN and SYDVKM. The length of the CDR3 is 11 residues. The ends were cut back, 7 bases at V and 7 bases at J, with 11 bases in the middle. The CDR3: CASIGVGEQYF. CDR3 nucleotide sequence: TGTGCCAGCATCGGTGTTGGTGAGCAGTACTTC.

This chain connects TRBV4-3 to TRBJ1-3; no clear D gene. Germline CDR1 reads LGHNA; CDR2 reads YSLEER. Trimming took 4 bases from V and 0 from J, leaving 10 bases between them. The CDR3 is 15 amino acids. The CDR3 region is CASSRVQSSGNTIYF. CDR3 coding DNA: TGCGCCAGCAGCCGAGTACAGAGCTCTGGAAACACCATATATTTT.

The V gene is TRBV11-2, the J gene TRBJ1-1; no definite D call. Germline assignment: CDR1 SGHAT and CDR2 FQNNGV. This CDR3 comprises 16 residues. Trimming took 1 base from V and 2 from J, leaving 14 bases between them. CDR3 sequence reads: CASSLGNSYPNTEAFF. The CDR3, as DNA: TGTGCCAGCAGCTTAGGAAACAGCTATCCAAACACTGAAGCTTTCTTT.

The CDR3 DNA follows: TGTGCCAGCAGCTCACAACAGGGGGGGATGAACACTGAAGCTTTCTTT. It codes for CASSSQQGGMNTEAFF. The J gene is TRBJ1-1, the V gene TRBV7-2; TRBD1 matches 8 bases. J gave up 0 bases and V 4 bases, and 7 bases lay outside the gene matches. Germline values: CDR1 SGHTA, CDR2 FQGNSA. This CDR3 has 16 residues.

V and J are TRBV6-5 and TRBJ2-7, with 16 bases aligning to TRBD2. V was pared by 4 bases and J by 4 bases, with 4 bases of the junction left unmatched. CDR1 is MNHEY and CDR2 is SVGAGI in the germline V gene. This CDR3 has 16 residues. CDR3 nucleotides: TGTGCCAGCAGTTTGGGGACTAGCGGGAGGGCGTACGAGCAGTACTTC. Translation: CASSLGTSGRAYEQYF.

V gene TRBV7-3 combines with J gene TRBJ2-6; 9 bases align to TRBD1. The junction had 9 bases not matched to a gene; V was cut back by 4 bases and J by 2 bases. From germline, CDR1 is SGHTA and CDR2 FQGTGA. This CDR3 is 18 amino acids long. Written as DNA, the CDR3 is TGTGCCAGCAGCTCGCGTTTAACAGGGGGCGCTGGGGCCAACGTCCTGACTTTC. This codes for CASSSRLTGGAGANVLTF.

The J gene is TRBJ2-7, the V gene TRBV6-5; 13 bases match TRBD2. The germline gives CDR1 MNHEY, CDR2 SVGAGI. The CDR3 is 14 residues long. Germline trimming cut 5 bases from V and 3 bases from J; bases unmatched to any gene: 1. CDR3 DNA sequence: TGTGCCAGCAGTCGGACTAGCGGGAGCTACGAGCAGTACTTC. This encodes CASSRTSGSYEQYF.

This clone occurred a few times. J is TRBJ1-1 and V is TRBV7-9, with TRBD1 matching 8 bases. V was clipped by 8 bases and J by 5 bases; unmatched bases: 7. Germline CDR1 SEHNR, CDR2 FQNEAQ (reference sequence). CDR3 length: 13 amino acids. CDR3 in amino acids: CASDTGGATEAFF. CDR3 coding DNA: TGTGCCAGCGACACAGGGGGTGCGACTGAAGCTTTCTTT.

The V gene is TRBV6-1, the J gene TRBJ1-5, with D possibly TRBD1 on 5 matching bases. The germline CDR1 and CDR2 sequences are MNHNS and SASEGT. This CDR3 spans 14 amino acids. V was pared by 1 base and J by 5 bases, with 9 bases between. In DNA, the CDR3 is TGTGCCAGCAGTGAAGTGCCAGGGCATCAGCCCCAGCATTTT. Translating it yields CASSEVPGHQPQHF.

The J gene is TRBJ2-2, the V gene TRBV24-1, with TRBD1 matching 10 bases. The CDR3 contains 17 residues. The V segment lost 2 bases and the J segment 7 bases; nucleotides outside the gene matches: 9. CDR1 is KGHDR and CDR2 is SFDVKD in the germline V gene. CDR3 coding DNA: TGTGCCACCAGTGATTCTGGGGACAGGGGTCGGGTCGGGGAGCTGTTTTTT. Its protein product is CATSDSGDRGRVGELFF.

This clone was detected only a few times. This chain joins TRBV13 and TRBJ1-4; weak D call: TRBD1 (6 bases). Germline V gene data show CDR1 as PRHDT and CDR2 as FYEKMQ (reference sequence). The V end lost 1 base, the J end lost 0 bases, and 12 bases lay between the germline ends. This CDR3 is built from 17 residues. The CDR3 protein is CASSLDPRGATNEKLFF. In nucleotides, the CDR3 is TGTGCCAGCAGCTTAGACCCCAGGGGTGCAACTAATGAAAAACTGTTTTTT.

The V and J genes are TRBV7-9 and TRBJ1-2; TRBD1 agrees at 7 bases. Germline V gives CDR1 SEHNR, CDR2 FQNEAQ (reference sequence). V shed 1 base and J 6 bases; nucleotides not matched to a gene: 8. The CDR3 is made up of 15 amino acids. This chain's CDR3 is CASSLGAGGPHGYTF. The DNA for the CDR3 is TGTGCCAGCAGCTTAGGGGCAGGGGGTCCCCATGGCTACACCTTC.

This clone was counted a single time. The chain has TRBV5-6 and TRBJ2-6; D not resolved. Trimming took 0 bases from V and 2 from J, leaving 6 bases between them. The CDR3 sequence is 15 residues long. Per germline, CDR1 SGHDT and CDR2 YYEEEE. CDR3 sequence: CASSLDQAGANVLTF. DNA of the CDR3: TGTGCCAGCAGCTTGGATCAGGCTGGGGCCAACGTCCTGACTTTC.

The chain is built from TRBV7-2 and TRBJ2-4, with a tentative D call TRBD1 (6 bases). Germline V gene lookup returns CDR1 SGHTA and CDR2 FQGNSA. CDR3 length equals 12 residues. Trimming pared 3 bases from V and 13 bases from J, leaving 13 bases between. This chain's CDR3 is CASSFPDRTQYF. In DNA form, the CDR3 reads TGTGCCAGCAGCTTCCCCGACAGGACACAGTACTTC.

The rearrangement links TRBV13 to TRBJ1-2, with D unresolved. The CDR3 has 13 amino acids. The germline V gene has CDR1 PRHDT and CDR2 FYEKMQ (reference sequence). Trimming pared 5 bases from V and 8 bases from J, leaving 15 bases between. The CDR3 DNA sequence: TGTGCCAGCAGCCGACTAGGGATCGGGGGCTACACCTTC. This sequence encodes CASSRLGIGGYTF.

On this clone: The sample contains more than one DNA sequence encoding this CDR3. The chain has TRBV2 and TRBJ1-2, with a weak D call TRBD1 (5 bases). With 4 bases removed from V and 1 base from J, the gap between germline ends came to 7 bases. The CDR3 extends over 13 amino acids. Germline V gene data show CDR1 as SNHLY and CDR2 as FYNNEI. For the CDR3, the DNA is TGTGCCAGCAGTGGACAGCTTAACTATGGCTACACCTTC. Its protein is CASSGQLNYGYTF.

V gene TRBV6-2 or TRBV6-3 combines with J gene TRBJ1-1, with 10 nucleotides matching TRBD1. Trimming took 2 bases from V and 11 from J; bases not matched to a gene: 2. Germline V lookup: CDR1 MNHEY, CDR2 SVGEGT. The CDR3 is 12 residues long. The CDR3 nucleotides are TGTGCCAGCAGTTACGACAGGGGGCCTGCTTTCTTT. Protein sequence: CASSYDRGPAFF.

This clone was seen a few times. This sequence joins TRBV27 and TRBJ2-6; D call uncertain. Trimming took 4 bases from V and 0 from J, leaving 7 bases between them. The CDR3 consists of 15 residues. The germline gives CDR1 MNHEY, CDR2 SMNVEV (reference sequence). CDR3 in amino acids: CASSSYSSGANVLTF. The CDR3, as DNA: TGTGCCAGCAGTTCTTACAGCTCTGGGGCCAACGTCCTGACTTTC.